This T cell receptor beta chain was documented in a study of OX40 agonist ivuxolimab in advanced cancers. Looking at the study overall: Partial responses were recorded for three patients, including one with hepatocellular carcinoma and two with cutaneous melanoma. Study-level results: The study found that CD8+ T cells averaged more expanded clones than CD4+.

In regard to this clone: What it recognizes is unknown.

TCRdb keeps only in-frame clones here, not all; method: immunoSEQ multiplex PCR. The sample contains tens of thousands of clones, 86% of which appear only once. The CDR3 is 13 amino acids. The V gene lost 7 bases and the J gene lost 0 bases, with 10 bases spanning the gap. CDR1 and CDR2 from the germline V gene are MNHNS and SASEGT. V gene TRBV6-1 combines with J gene TRBJ2-7, with D possibly TRBD1 on 5 matching bases. This clonotype was sampled from an adult with an advanced solid tumor such as melanoma, head and neck, liver or kidney cancer. Sequencing was performed on CD4+ or CD8+ T cells sorted from blood, taken in a trial of the OX40 agonist ivuxolimab. The CDR3 loop is CASKDNNSYEQYF. Here the CDR3 DNA reads TGTGCCAGCAAGGACAATAACTCCTACGAGCAGTACTTC.